These 8 T cell receptor beta chains came from one sample sequenced in a study of HIV-infected children after antiretroviral therapy interruption. Treatment defined: PENTA 11 planned treatment interruption arm or continuous ART arm. A 3' RACE protocol on RNA, with unique molecular identifiers, produced the TCR library. One entry per CDR3 protein, called by TCRdb with MiXCR from the 3' RACE reads. This sample has 5,500 to 8,000 distinct CDR3 sequences, with about 17% found just once. The input for sequencing was CD45RO+ CD8+ T cells from PBMCs, pooled from several time points, taken from a donor given antiretroviral therapy, either interrupted or continuous. Subset: memory CD8+ CD45RO+ CD45RA- T cells. These receptors originate from a pool of human donors with HIV.

This clonotype was seen ten or more times. The chain couples TRBV5-1 to TRBJ1-4, with D unclear. The CDR3 covers 15 residues. The V end lost 2 bases, the J end lost 0 bases, and 8 bases lay between the germline ends. Germline CDR1 is SGHRS and CDR2 is YFSETQ. For the CDR3, the DNA is TGCGCCAGCAGCTTTTTGGGAGCAACTAATGAAAAACTGTTTTTT. It translates to CASSFLGATNEKLFF. The full variable domain, completed using reference TRBV5-1 and TRBJ1-4, is KAGVTQTPRYLIKTRGQQVTLSCSPISGHRSVSWYQQTPGQGLQFLFEYFSETQRNKGNFPGRFSGRQFSNSRSEMNVSTLELGDSALYLCASSFLGATNEKLFFGSGTQLSVL.

In its sample, this clonotype ranks as medium-sized. The rearrangement joins TRBV6-2 or TRBV6-3 to TRBJ2-7; D unclear. The CDR3 covers 14 residues. V lost 0 bases and J lost 6, with 12 bases in between. Germline-derived CDR1 and CDR2 are MNHEY and SVGEGT. The CDR3 sequence: CASSYSKEASEQYF. Written as DNA, the CDR3 is TGTGCCAGCAGTTACTCGAAAGAGGCCTCCGAGCAGTACTTC.

This clonotype was picked up many times. The chain joins TRBV7-6 to TRBJ2-2; D gene unclear. Trimming removed 1 base from V and 4 bases from J, with 7 bases in between. The CDR3 length is 14 residues. CDR1 is SGHVS and CDR2 is FNYEAQ in the germline V gene. As DNA, the CDR3 is TGTGCCAGCAGCTTAGGTCCTGCCACCGGGGAGCTGTTTTTT. Protein sequence: CASSLGPATGELFF.

This chain uses TRBV7-2 with TRBJ2-5; 13 bases fit TRBD2. J gave up 5 bases and V 7 bases, and 7 bases lay outside the gene matches. CDR1 is SGHTA and CDR2 is FQGNSA in the germline V gene. The CDR3 sequence is 15 residues long. CDR3: CASTVRTSGSETQYF. CDR3 in DNA: TGTGCCAGCACCGTACGGACTAGCGGGAGTGAGACCCAGTACTTC. Full variable domain (missing parts from reference TRBV7-2 and TRBJ2-5): GAGVSQSPSNKVTEKGKDVELRCDPISGHTALYWYRQSLGQGLEFLIYFQGNSAPDKSGLPSDRFSAERTGGSVSTLTIQRTQQEDSAVYLCASTVRTSGSETQYFGPGTRLLVL.

This clonotype was picked up many times. J is TRBJ2-1 and V is TRBV20-1; D remains ambiguous. Trimming shortened V by 0 bases and J by 5 bases, and 14 bases separated the two germline ends. Germline CDR1 reads DFQATT; CDR2 reads SNEGSKA (reference sequence). The CDR3 consists of 15 residues. The CDR3 sequence: CSARDPRTADNEQFF. The CDR3 coding sequence is TGCAGTGCTAGAGATCCCCGGACGGCTGACAATGAGCAGTTCTTC.

At least ten counts were recorded for this clonotype. The J gene is TRBJ1-3, the V gene TRBV12-3 or TRBV12-4; D is ambiguous. CDR3 size: 12 residues. Trimming removed 3 bases at V and 4 bases at J, with 4 bases between. CDR3 region: CASSFIGNTIYF. The DNA for the CDR3 is TGTGCCAGCAGTTTTATAGGAAACACCATATATTTT.

This clonotype was observed at least ten times. This chain connects TRBV24-1 to TRBJ2-3; D remains unclear. V shed 3 bases and J shed 0 bases, with 18 bases lying between them. This CDR3 has 18 amino acids. In germline, CDR1 is KGHDR, CDR2 SFDVKD. The CDR3 protein is CATSDRYPQDISTDTQYF. The CDR3 DNA sequence: TGTGCCACCAGTGATCGTTACCCCCAGGATATTAGCACAGATACGCAGTATTTT.

This clonotype qualifies as medium-sized (0.01 to 0.1%). The chain uses TRBV20-1 and TRBJ2-2; TRBD1 agrees at 7 bases. Germline CDR1 reads DFQATT; CDR2 reads SNEGSKA (reference sequence). V dropped 0 bases and J dropped 8; count of bases not matched to a gene: 9. The CDR3 runs 15 residues. CDR3 region: CSARERGPKAGELFF. The CDR3 nucleotides are TGCAGTGCTAGAGAAAGGGGGCCGAAGGCTGGGGAGCTGTTTTTT.